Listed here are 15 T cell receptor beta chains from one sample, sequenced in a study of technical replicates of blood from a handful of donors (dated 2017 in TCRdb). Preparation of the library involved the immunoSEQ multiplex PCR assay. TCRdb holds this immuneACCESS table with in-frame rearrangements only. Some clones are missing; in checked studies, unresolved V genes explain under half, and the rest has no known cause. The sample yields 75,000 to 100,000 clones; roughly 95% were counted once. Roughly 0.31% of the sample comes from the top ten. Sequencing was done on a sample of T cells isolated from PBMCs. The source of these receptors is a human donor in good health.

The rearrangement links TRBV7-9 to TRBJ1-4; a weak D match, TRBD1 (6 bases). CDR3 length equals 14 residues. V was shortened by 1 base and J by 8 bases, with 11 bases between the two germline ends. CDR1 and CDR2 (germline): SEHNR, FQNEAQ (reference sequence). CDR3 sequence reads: CASSLEAGAEKLFF. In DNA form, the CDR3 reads TGTGCCAGCAGCTTAGAGGCAGGGGCCGAAAAACTGTTTTTT.

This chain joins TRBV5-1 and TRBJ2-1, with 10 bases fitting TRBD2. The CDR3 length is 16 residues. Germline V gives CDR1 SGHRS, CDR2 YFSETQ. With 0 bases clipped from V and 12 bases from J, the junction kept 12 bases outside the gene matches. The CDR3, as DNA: TGCGCCAGCAGCTTGGAGGCACTAGCGGGGCAACTTAGGCAGTTCTTC. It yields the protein CASSLEALAGQLRQFF.

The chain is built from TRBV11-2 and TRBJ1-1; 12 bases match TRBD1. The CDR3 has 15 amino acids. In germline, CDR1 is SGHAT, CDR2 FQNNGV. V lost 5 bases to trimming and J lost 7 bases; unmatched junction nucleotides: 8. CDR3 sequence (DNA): TGTGCCAGCAGCAAGGGACAGGGGGCATTTAGTGAAGCTTTCTTT. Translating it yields CASSKGQGAFSEAFF. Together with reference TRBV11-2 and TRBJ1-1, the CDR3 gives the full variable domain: EAGVAQSPRYKIIEKRQSVAFWCNPISGHATLYWYQQILGQGPKLLIQFQNNGVVDDSQLPKDRFSAERLKGVDSTLKIQPAKLEDSAVYLCASSKGQGAFSEAFFGQGTRLTVV.

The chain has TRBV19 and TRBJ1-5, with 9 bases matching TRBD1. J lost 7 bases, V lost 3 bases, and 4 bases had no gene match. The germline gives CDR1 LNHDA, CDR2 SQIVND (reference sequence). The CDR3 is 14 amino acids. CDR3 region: CASSIDRGGQPQHF. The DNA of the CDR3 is TGTGCCAGTAGTATTGACAGGGGGGGGCAGCCCCAGCATTTT.

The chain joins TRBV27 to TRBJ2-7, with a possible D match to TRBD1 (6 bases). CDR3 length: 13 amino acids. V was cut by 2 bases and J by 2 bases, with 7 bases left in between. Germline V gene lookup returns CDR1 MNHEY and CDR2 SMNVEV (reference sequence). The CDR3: CASSLQGPYEQYF. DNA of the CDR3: TGTGCCAGCAGTTTACAGGGGCCCTACGAGCAGTACTTC.

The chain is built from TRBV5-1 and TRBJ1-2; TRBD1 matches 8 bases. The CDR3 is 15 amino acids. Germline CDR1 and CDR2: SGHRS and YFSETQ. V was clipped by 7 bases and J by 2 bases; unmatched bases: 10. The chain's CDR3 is CASETGGTSNYGYTF. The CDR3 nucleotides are TGCGCCAGCGAAACAGGGGGTACCTCCAACTATGGCTACACCTTC.

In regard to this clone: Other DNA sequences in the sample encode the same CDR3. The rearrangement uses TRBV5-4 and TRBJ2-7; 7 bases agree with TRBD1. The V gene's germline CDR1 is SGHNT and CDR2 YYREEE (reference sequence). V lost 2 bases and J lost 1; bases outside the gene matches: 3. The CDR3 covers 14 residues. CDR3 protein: CASSLGTASYEQYF. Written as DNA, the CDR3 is TGTGCCAGCAGCTTAGGGACAGCTTCCTACGAGCAGTACTTC.

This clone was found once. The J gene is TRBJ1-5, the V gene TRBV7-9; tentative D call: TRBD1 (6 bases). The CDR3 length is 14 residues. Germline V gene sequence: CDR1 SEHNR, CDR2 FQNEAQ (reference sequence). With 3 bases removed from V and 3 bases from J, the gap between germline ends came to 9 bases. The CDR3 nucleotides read TGTGCCAGCAGCTTGCAGGGGTACAATCAGCCCCAGCATTTT. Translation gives CASSLQGYNQPQHF.

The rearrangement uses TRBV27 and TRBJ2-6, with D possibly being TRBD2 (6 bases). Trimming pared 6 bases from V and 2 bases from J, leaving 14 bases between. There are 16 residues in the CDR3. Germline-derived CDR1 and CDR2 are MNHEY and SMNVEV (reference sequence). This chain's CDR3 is CASSTIRRAGANVLTF. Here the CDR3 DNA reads TGTGCCAGCAGCACAATAAGGAGGGCTGGGGCCAACGTCCTGACTTTC.

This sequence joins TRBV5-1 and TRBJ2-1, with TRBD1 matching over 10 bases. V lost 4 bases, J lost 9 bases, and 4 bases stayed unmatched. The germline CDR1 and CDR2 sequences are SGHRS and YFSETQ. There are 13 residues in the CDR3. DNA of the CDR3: TGCGCCAGCAGCCAAGGGACAGGGGCTGAGCAGTTCTTC. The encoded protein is CASSQGTGAEQFF.

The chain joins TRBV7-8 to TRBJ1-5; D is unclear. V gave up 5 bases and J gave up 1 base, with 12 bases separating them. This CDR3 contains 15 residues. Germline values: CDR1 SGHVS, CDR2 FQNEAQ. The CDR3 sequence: CASSLSRVSNQPQHF. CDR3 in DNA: TGTGCCAGCAGCCTCTCCCGCGTGAGCAATCAGCCCCAGCATTTT.

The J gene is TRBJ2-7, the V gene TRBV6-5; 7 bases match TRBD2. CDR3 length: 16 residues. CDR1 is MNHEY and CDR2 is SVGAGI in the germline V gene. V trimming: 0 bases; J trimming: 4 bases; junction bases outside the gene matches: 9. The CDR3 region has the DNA TGTGCCAGCAGTTACTCGATAAGGCCAGCGGGGTACGAGCAGTACTTC. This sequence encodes CASSYSIRPAGYEQYF.

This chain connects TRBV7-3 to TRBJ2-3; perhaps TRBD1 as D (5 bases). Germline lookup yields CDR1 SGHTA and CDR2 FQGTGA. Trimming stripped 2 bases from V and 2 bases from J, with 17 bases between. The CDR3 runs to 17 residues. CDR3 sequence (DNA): TGTGCCAGCAGCTTATTTAGCCAGACAGCCCACACAGATACGCAGTATTTT. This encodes CASSLFSQTAHTDTQYF.

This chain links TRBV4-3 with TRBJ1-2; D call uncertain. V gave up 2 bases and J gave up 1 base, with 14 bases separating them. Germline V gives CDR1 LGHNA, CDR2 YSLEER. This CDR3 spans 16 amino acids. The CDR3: CASSQLAGPDNYGYTF. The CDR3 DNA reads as TGCGCCAGCAGCCAACTTGCAGGCCCAGATAACTATGGCTACACCTTC.

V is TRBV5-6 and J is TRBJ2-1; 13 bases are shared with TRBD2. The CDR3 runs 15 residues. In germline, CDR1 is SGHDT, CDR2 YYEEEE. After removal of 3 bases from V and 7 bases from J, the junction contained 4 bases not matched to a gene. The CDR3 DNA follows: TGTGCCAGCAGCTCGGGGACTAGCGGGAAAAATGAGCAGTTCTTC. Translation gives CASSSGTSGKNEQFF.